The 23 T cell receptor beta chains listed next were all sequenced from one sample in a study of early T cells in non-severe SARS-CoV-2 infection. TCRdb re-derived calls from the 5' RACE reads in MiXCR, one entry per CDR3 protein. The sample lists more than 45,000 distinct CDR3 sequences; 5.6% were seen once. Sequences were obtained from whole blood. All receptors derive from an adult who was a healthcare worker with PCR-confirmed SARS-CoV-2 infection or an uninfected control (not recorded which).

The J gene is TRBJ1-1, the V gene TRBV20-1; weak D call: TRBD1 (5 bases). The CDR3 length is 18 residues. The germline V gene encodes CDR1 DFQATT and CDR2 SNEGSKA (reference sequence). V was trimmed by 0 bases and J by 1 base, leaving 21 bases between them. The CDR3 sequence is CSARETSPRGRKNTEAFF. CDR3 bases: TGCAGTGCTAGAGAGACTTCCCCGCGGGGACGGAAGAACACTGAAGCTTTCTTT.

This clonotype came up a few times. V gene TRBV5-1 combines with J gene TRBJ1-2, with 7 bases identical to TRBD1. Germline values: CDR1 SGHRS, CDR2 YFSETQ. The V and J ends lost 4 bases and 5 bases, in that order; junction bases with no gene match: 11. CDR3 length: 15 amino acids. The DNA of the CDR3 is TGCGCCAGCAGCCCCCCCGAACAGGGGAGGTATGGCTACACCTTC. Translated, it gives CASSPPEQGRYGYTF.

This clonotype came up many times. CDR3 DNA: TGTGCCACCAGTGAGAGGATGGAGCAGTTCTTC. It translates to CATSERMEQFF. The rearrangement uses TRBV24-1 and TRBJ2-1, with D unclear. The length of the CDR3 is 11 residues. The germline V gene encodes CDR1 KGHDR and CDR2 SFDVKD. V lost 4 bases and J 10 bases, leaving 7 bases between the germline ends.

This clonotype was recorded many times. The rearrangement joins TRBV19 to TRBJ2-7; D not certain. Trimming cost V 1 base and J 0 bases, with 7 bases left between them. The CDR3 length is 14 residues. Germline-derived CDR1 and CDR2 are LNHDA and SQIVND (reference sequence). For the CDR3, the DNA is TGTGCCAGTAGTATAGGACCGTACTCCTACGAGCAGTACTTC. Translating gives CASSIGPYSYEQYF.

V and J are TRBV20-1 and TRBJ1-3; D is perhaps TRBD1 (5 bases). Germline-derived CDR1 and CDR2 are DFQATT and SNEGSKA (reference sequence). The CDR3 consists of 13 residues. V dropped 5 bases and J dropped 2 bases, with 10 bases sitting between them. As DNA, the CDR3 is TGCAGTGCTCGGGACGCAGCTGGAAACACCATATATTTT. Encoded protein: CSARDAAGNTIYF.

This clonotype was seen repeatedly, ten times or more. The genes are TRBV5-6 and TRBJ1-3; D not resolved. Germline V gene sequence: CDR1 SGHDT, CDR2 YYEEEE. The V end was cut by 2 bases, the J end by 6 bases, with 6 bases between. This CDR3 contains 12 residues. This CDR3 reads CASSFQENTIYF. CDR3 nucleotide sequence: TGTGCCAGCAGCTTCCAGGAAAACACCATATATTTT.

The chain employs TRBV7-9 and TRBJ1-1; D ambiguous. The CDR3 totals 11 residues. CDR1 is SEHNR and CDR2 is FQNEAQ in the germline V gene (reference sequence). Trimming took 4 bases from V and 8 from J, leaving 8 bases between them. CDR3 DNA sequence: TGTGCCAGCAGCTCTGGTTTAGAAGCTTTCTTT. Protein: CASSSGLEAFF.

V and J are TRBV12-3 or TRBV12-4 and TRBJ1-1; maybe TRBD1 (5 bases). The V gene lost 7 bases and the J gene lost 3 bases, with 15 bases spanning the gap. This CDR3 has 14 residues. CDR3 nucleotide sequence: TGTGCCAGCAACCTGAACTCGGGGCACACTGAAGCTTTCTTT. Protein: CASNLNSGHTEAFF.

This clonotype showed up many times. The chain links TRBV29-1 to TRBJ2-1; TRBD1 matches 9 bases. The CDR3 totals 14 residues. Germline V gene sequence: CDR1 SQVTM, CDR2 ANQGSEA. With V trimmed by 5 bases and J by 5 bases, 7 bases remained unmatched. The CDR3 DNA is TGCAGCGTTCTTGACAGGGGGTTGAACAATGAGCAGTTCTTC. Translating it yields CSVLDRGLNNEQFF.

The chain combines TRBV1 with TRBJ2-7; the table gives TRBD2 as D, unverified against the DNA. TRBV1 is given as a pseudogene. The CDR3 is made up of 18 amino acids. The CDR3 DNA follows: TGCACCAGCAGCCAAGAGATGACCTGGCGGGAGCTCCCCTACGAGCAGTACTTC. Translation gives CTSSQEMTWRELPYEQYF.

This clonotype came up many times. CDR3 region: CAWSQGASQETQYF. CDR3 nucleotides: TGTGCCTGGAGTCAGGGGGCCTCCCAAGAGACCCAGTACTTC. The J gene is TRBJ2-5, the V gene TRBV30; 8 bases are shared with TRBD1. This CDR3 has 14 residues. Germline assignment: CDR1 GTSNPN and CDR2 SVGIG (reference sequence). J lost 1 base, V lost 2 bases, and 3 bases had no gene match.

There are many counts of this clonotype. The genes are TRBV20-1 and TRBJ1-5, with 9 nucleotides matching TRBD1. Unmatched junction bases numbered 8, after V lost 4 bases and J lost 4 bases. Germline loops: CDR1 DFQATT, CDR2 SNEGSKA (reference sequence). This CDR3 region has 15 residues. In nucleotides, the CDR3 is TGCAGTGCTACTACGGGACAGGGAGTTAATCAGCCCCAGCATTTT. It codes for CSATTGQGVNQPQHF.

This clonotype was counted between two and nine times. This chain uses TRBV2 with TRBJ2-7, with 7 bases that match TRBD2. The CDR3 sequence is 14 residues long. V lost 7 bases, J lost 3 bases, and 9 bases stayed unmatched. CDR1 is SNHLY, CDR2 FYNNEI, per germline. The DNA for the CDR3 is TGTGCCAGCAAGGAGCGGGGCCACCACTACGAGCAGTACTTC. This gives the protein CASKERGHHYEQYF.

The chain joins TRBV7-8 to TRBJ1-6; 9 nucleotides match TRBD1. The junction had 7 bases not matched to a gene; V was cut back by 4 bases and J by 9 bases. The CDR3 loop spans 15 amino acids. Germline CDR1 reads SGHVS; CDR2 reads FQNEAQ. The CDR3: CASSWGTGQGSPLHF. In DNA, the CDR3 is TGTGCCAGCAGCTGGGGGACAGGGCAGGGTTCACCCCTCCACTTT.

This rearrangement joins TRBV7-8 to TRBJ1-3, with D maybe TRBD1 (5 bases). In germline, CDR1 is SGHVS, CDR2 FQNEAQ. The CDR3 totals 18 residues. V was trimmed by 5 bases and J by 0 bases, leaving 20 bases between them. The CDR3 here is CASSATARQFLSGNTIYF. CDR3 nucleotide sequence: TGTGCCAGCAGCGCCACCGCCAGACAGTTCCTCTCTGGAAACACCATATATTTT. Full variable domain (rest looked up from reference TRBV7-8 and TRBJ1-3): GAGVSQSPRYKVAKRGQDVALRCDPISGHVSLFWYQQALGQGPEFLTYFQNEAQLDKSGLPSDRFFAERPEGSVSTLKIQRTQQEDSAVYLCASSATARQFLSGNTIYFGEGSWLTVV.

This clonotype has a count of ten or more. The gene calls are TRBV27 and TRBJ1-4; 10 bases are a match to TRBD1. This CDR3 region has 15 residues. Germline CDR1 MNHEY, CDR2 SMNVEV (reference sequence). Trimming took 6 bases from V and 8 from J; bases not matched to a gene: 9. CDR3 residues: CASRPWGTGDEKLFF. Written as DNA, the CDR3 is TGTGCCAGCAGACCCTGGGGGACAGGGGACGAAAAACTGTTTTTT.

The table lists this clonotype with a few counts. V is TRBV6-5 and J is TRBJ1-2, with 8 bases identical to TRBD1. Per germline, CDR1 MNHEY and CDR2 SVGAGI. There are 15 residues in the CDR3. The junction had 4 bases not matched to a gene; V was cut back by 4 bases and J by 0 bases. The CDR3 protein is CASSFRQGSNYGYTF. In DNA form, the CDR3 reads TGTGCCAGCAGTTTTAGACAGGGGTCTAACTATGGCTACACCTTC.

This clonotype was observed at least ten times. This chain links TRBV25-1 with TRBJ1-4; D unresolved. With 6 bases removed from V and 4 bases from J, the gap between germline ends came to 3 bases. CDR1 and CDR2 from the germline V gene are MGHDK and SYGVNS. CDR3 length: 11 amino acids. The CDR3 region has the DNA TGTGCCAGCAGGCATAATGAAAAACTGTTTTTT. Amino acid sequence: CASRHNEKLFF.

This clonotype was counted ten times or more. The chain combines TRBV29-1 with TRBJ1-1; D call uncertain. The CDR3 runs to 15 residues. V was trimmed by 0 bases and J by 1 base, leaving 12 bases between them. CDR1 is SQVTM, CDR2 ANQGSEA, per germline. In nucleotides, the CDR3 is TGCAGCGTTGAAGATCGTATTAAGGGGAACACTGAAGCTTTCTTT. Translated, it gives CSVEDRIKGNTEAFF.

At least ten counts were recorded for this clonotype. CDR3 nucleotide sequence: TGTGCCAGCAGTTTGGAGGGAGAAATCAGCGAGCAGTACTTC. Its protein is CASSLEGEISEQYF. This chain joins TRBV12-3 or TRBV12-4 and TRBJ2-7, with D possibly being TRBD2 (6 bases). With 3 bases removed from V and 6 bases from J, the gap between germline ends came to 15 bases. The CDR3 extends over 14 amino acids.

This clonotype has a handful of counts. The V call is TRBV5-4, the J call TRBJ2-7; 7 bases align to TRBD2. The length of the CDR3 is 14 residues. Looked up from germline, CDR1 is SGHNT and CDR2 is YYREEE (reference sequence). V dropped 7 bases and J dropped 1; count of bases not matched to a gene: 8. The CDR3 is CASGVAGVSYEQYF. The CDR3 region has the DNA TGTGCCAGCGGCGTGGCGGGGGTTTCCTACGAGCAGTACTTC.

This clonotype occurred many times. CDR3 sequence (DNA): TGCGCCAGCAGCCCGCGGGCATTTACCTATGGCTACACCTTC. This gives the protein CASSPRAFTYGYTF. J is TRBJ1-2 and V is TRBV5-1; D unclear. V shed 4 bases and J shed 4 bases, with 14 bases lying between them. Germline V gives CDR1 SGHRS, CDR2 YFSETQ. CDR3 length: 14 residues.

This chain connects TRBV20-1 to TRBJ2-2; 11 positions match TRBD1. The CDR3 is made up of 14 amino acids. Germline-derived CDR1 and CDR2 are DFQATT and SNEGSKA (reference sequence). Trimming at V came to 6 bases and at J to 4 bases, leaving 4 bases not matched to a gene. DNA of the CDR3: TGCAGTGCGAGGGGACAGGGGGGCACCGGGGAGCTGTTTTTT. It codes for CSARGQGGTGELFF.